The 22 T cell receptor beta chains below come from one sample, sequenced in a study of CD8+ T cells in alopecia areata. RNA extraction and reverse transcription yielded cDNA as sequencing template. Using immunoSEQ multiplex PCR, the repertoire was profiled, and TCRdb retains in-frame clones only, with some absent. This sample has 150,000 or so clones; roughly 52% occur once, and the top ten carry about a sixth. Treatment reported: oral pan-JAK inhibitor, 5-10 mg twice daily. This specimen was CD8+ T cells sorted from blood, taken at week 4, from a patient treated with tofacitinib. The receptors stem from a human donor with alopecia areata.

This sequence joins TRBV5-1 and TRBJ2-7, with a possible D match to TRBD1 (6 bases). Trimming stripped 0 bases from V and 6 bases from J, with 10 bases between. CDR1 is SGHRS, CDR2 YFSETQ, per germline. The CDR3 spans 13 residues. Written as DNA, the CDR3 is TGCGCCAGCAGCTTGGACAGGGAAGGCGAGCAGTACTTC. It codes for CASSLDREGEQYF.

The table lists this clone with a few counts. This rearrangement joins TRBV2 to TRBJ2-3; a possible D gene is TRBD2 (6 bases). V was clipped by 6 bases and J by 4 bases, with 17 bases between them. CDR1 and CDR2 from the germline V gene are SNHLY and FYNNEI. This CDR3 comprises 15 residues. For the CDR3, the DNA is TGTGCCAGCAGGGGGACTCGGAGGCACCCAGATACGCAGTATTTT. Translating it yields CASRGTRRHPDTQYF.

The chain combines TRBV11-2 with TRBJ2-5; D unclear. Germline V CDR1 and CDR2: SGHAT, FQNNGV. This CDR3 has 15 residues. The V end was cut by 3 bases, the J end by 1 base, with 12 bases between. CDR3 DNA sequence: TGTGCCAGCAGCTTCTTAGCTGGGCTCCAAGAGACCCAGTACTTC. It yields the protein CASSFLAGLQETQYF. Based on the CDR3 plus reference TRBV11-2 and TRBJ2-5, the full variable domain is EAGVAQSPRYKIIEKRQSVAFWCNPISGHATLYWYQQILGQGPKLLIQFQNNGVVDDSQLPKDRFSAERLKGVDSTLKIQPAKLEDSAVYLCASSFLAGLQETQYFGPGTRLLVL.

This chain joins TRBV7-9 and TRBJ2-7, with D unclear. This CDR3 comprises 10 residues. The germline V gene has CDR1 SEHNR and CDR2 FQNEAQ (reference sequence). With 3 bases removed from V and 5 bases from J, the gap between germline ends came to 2 bases. CDR3 in amino acids: CASSFDEQYF. Written as DNA, the CDR3 is TGTGCCAGCAGCTTTGACGAGCAGTACTTC.

This chain joins TRBV18 and TRBJ2-3; 7 bases are a match to TRBD2. The trim removed 1 base at V and 0 bases at J, leaving 4 bases unmatched. CDR1 is KGHSH, CDR2 LQKENI, per germline. The CDR3 contains 16 residues. The CDR3 sequence is CASSPRRGESTDTQYF. The CDR3 bases are TGTGCCAGCTCACCACGCCGGGGGGAAAGCACAGATACGCAGTATTTT.

This clone has only a few counts. The chain carries TRBV7-9 and TRBJ2-3; D is ambiguous. V was pared by 1 base and J by 0 bases, with 5 bases between. The CDR3 covers 14 residues. Germline assignment: CDR1 SEHNR and CDR2 FQNEAQ (reference sequence). CDR3 protein: CASSLDGSTDTQYF. The CDR3 bases are TGTGCCAGCAGCTTAGACGGAAGCACAGATACGCAGTATTTT. The full variable domain, in which reference TRBV7-9 and TRBJ2-3 provide the parts outside the CDR3, is DTGVSQNPRHKITKRGQNVTFRCDPISEHNRLYWYRQTLGQGPEFLTYFQNEAQLEKSRLLSDRFSAERPKGSFSTLEIQRTEQGDSAMYLCASSLDGSTDTQYFGPGTRLTVL.

The chain uses TRBV5-6 and TRBJ2-5; TRBD2 agrees at 10 bases. The CDR3 is made up of 14 amino acids. The junction had 3 bases not matched to a gene; V was cut back by 3 bases and J by 4 bases. Germline CDR1 SGHDT, CDR2 YYEEEE. The CDR3 loop is CASSSGTSVETQYF. CDR3 coding DNA: TGTGCCAGCAGCTCAGGGACTAGCGTAGAGACCCAGTACTTC.

This sequence joins TRBV7-6 and TRBJ2-5; a weak D match, TRBD1 (8 bases). Germline V gene lookup returns CDR1 SGHVS and CDR2 FNYEAQ. CDR3 size: 15 residues. V shed 5 bases and J shed 2 bases, with 15 bases lying between them. The CDR3 DNA follows: TGTGCCAGCAGCCCAAACAGGGGGGGGCAAGAGACCCAGTACTTC. The encoded protein is CASSPNRGGQETQYF. Looking up the rest from reference TRBV7-6 and TRBJ2-5 gives the full variable domain: GAGVSQSPRYKVTKRGQDVALRCDPISGHVSLYWYRQALGQGPEFLTYFNYEAQQDKSGLPNDRFSAERPEGSISTLTIQRTEQRDSAMYRCASSPNRGGQETQYFGPGTRLLVL.

This clone was seen more than once but under ten times. The rearrangement links TRBV6-5 to TRBJ1-1, with a possible D match to TRBD1 (5 bases). The germline V gene has CDR1 MNHEY and CDR2 SVGAGI. V lost 6 bases to trimming and J lost 12 bases, with 20 bases between them. This CDR3 is built from 13 residues. The CDR3 DNA reads as TGTGCCAGCAGCTCCGGGGGGGGACGTCGGACTTTCTTT. Encoded protein: CASSSGGGRRTFF.

In DNA, the CDR3 is TGCGCCAGCAGCCAAGATACGGAAGAAAAACTGTTTTTT. It translates to CASSQDTEEKLFF. The chain uses TRBV4-3 and TRBJ1-4, with D unclear. Trimming stripped 0 bases from V and 8 bases from J, with 7 bases between. The germline V gene encodes CDR1 LGHNA and CDR2 YSLEER. The CDR3 covers 13 residues.

This clone was found a few times. The gene calls are TRBV7-2 and TRBJ2-5; 10 bases are shared with TRBD2. Trimming took 2 bases from V and 2 from J; bases not matched to a gene: 14. The CDR3 is 19 amino acids. Germline loops: CDR1 SGHTA, CDR2 FQGNSA. DNA for the CDR3: TGTGCCAGCAGCTTAAGACTAGCGGGTGTGAGAGGGTGGCAAGAGACCCAGTACTTC. This encodes CASSLRLAGVRGWQETQYF.

This clone showed up just a few times. This rearrangement joins TRBV6-6 to TRBJ2-5, with D hard to call. This CDR3 has 14 amino acids. The V gene's germline CDR1 is MNHNY and CDR2 SVGAGI (reference sequence). V lost 6 bases and J 5 bases, leaving 16 bases between the germline ends. The CDR3, as DNA: TGTGCCAGCAGCTTTACGTCTGCGGCCGAGACCCAGTACTTC. It encodes CASSFTSAAETQYF.

The chain is built from TRBV2 and TRBJ1-5; tentative D call: TRBD1 (5 bases). The length of the CDR3 is 17 residues. With 5 bases removed from V and 2 bases from J, the gap between germline ends came to 19 bases. Germline V gene data show CDR1 as SNHLY and CDR2 as FYNNEI. The CDR3 is CASSTPGPRTGNQPQHF. For the CDR3, the DNA is TGTGCCAGCAGTACGCCGGGACCACGAACCGGCAATCAGCCCCAGCATTTT.

This CDR3 is CASSYFLSGAETQYF. The DNA for the CDR3 is TGTGCCAGCAGTTACTTCCTTAGCGGGGCCGAGACCCAGTACTTC. The chain recombines TRBV6-5 with TRBJ2-5; 8 bases fit TRBD2. J gave up 5 bases and V 1 base, and 6 bases lay outside the gene matches. This CDR3 contains 15 residues. Germline loops: CDR1 MNHEY, CDR2 SVGAGI.

In the case of this clone: The sample carries other DNA sequences with the same CDR3. This rearrangement joins TRBV4-1 to TRBJ2-5; a weak D match, TRBD2 (5 bases). CDR3 size: 13 residues. V dropped 3 bases and J dropped 3 bases, with 8 bases sitting between them. Per germline, CDR1 MGHRA and CDR2 YSYEKL. The CDR3 here is CASSQDLEETQYF. The CDR3, as DNA: TGCGCCAGCAGCCAGGACTTGGAAGAGACCCAGTACTTC.

The table lists this clone with a count of one. The V call is TRBV2, the J call TRBJ2-6; D might be TRBD2 (6 bases). Trimming took 8 bases from V and 0 from J, leaving 20 bases between them. The CDR3 sequence is 18 residues long. The germline CDR1 and CDR2 sequences are SNHLY and FYNNEI. The CDR3 protein is CASSGTLDRLSGANVLTF. CDR3 nucleotides: TGTGCCAGCTCCGGGACTCTGGACCGACTCTCTGGGGCCAACGTCCTGACTTTC.

The V call is TRBV13, the J call TRBJ2-7; 9 bases are shared with TRBD2. Germline V gives CDR1 PRHDT, CDR2 FYEKMQ (reference sequence). The length of the CDR3 is 16 residues. The trim removed 5 bases at V and 2 bases at J, leaving 10 bases unmatched. The CDR3 protein is CASSRAGAGGPYEQYF. The CDR3 DNA follows: TGTGCCAGCAGCCGCGCGGGAGCGGGGGGACCCTACGAGCAGTACTTC.

This clone was counted a few times. The genes are TRBV5-6 and TRBJ2-1; no firm D call. This CDR3 comprises 12 residues. Germline V CDR1 and CDR2: SGHDT, YYEEEE. V was trimmed by 0 bases and J by 6 bases, leaving 4 bases between them. The CDR3 reads CASSLGSNEQFF. CDR3 bases: TGTGCCAGCAGCTTGGGGAGCAATGAGCAGTTCTTC.

The chain couples TRBV5-1 to TRBJ2-1; D gene ambiguous. This CDR3 contains 12 residues. The V gene lost 1 base and the J gene lost 6 bases, with 5 bases spanning the gap. Germline CDR1 SGHRS, CDR2 YFSETQ. CDR3 sequence: CASSLIVNEQFF. CDR3 coding DNA: TGCGCCAGCAGCTTGATCGTCAATGAGCAGTTCTTC. The variable domain in full, completed from reference TRBV5-1 and TRBJ2-1, reads KAGVTQTPRYLIKTRGQQVTLSCSPISGHRSVSWYQQTPGQGLQFLFEYFSETQRNKGNFPGRFSGRQFSNSRSEMNVSTLELGDSALYLCASSLIVNEQFFGPGTRLTVL.

The chain has TRBV21-1 and TRBJ2-7; TRBD1 is the table's D call, not checked against the DNA. TRBV21-1 is reported as a pseudogene. The CDR3 runs 12 residues. The CDR3 DNA reads as TGTGCCAGCAACCCGACAGGGGGCGAGCAGTACTTC. Encoded protein: CASNPTGGEQYF.

This clone was detected a few times. This sequence joins TRBV7-9 and TRBJ2-5; 8 bases are a match to TRBD1. Germline V gene data show CDR1 as SEHNR and CDR2 as FQNEAQ (reference sequence). V dropped 5 bases and J dropped 0; count of bases not matched to a gene: 11. The CDR3 totals 17 residues. The CDR3 bases are TGTGCCAGCAGCGCCATCCTCCAGACAGGGGACCAAGAGACCCAGTACTTC. Translating it yields CASSAILQTGDQETQYF.

The V and J genes are TRBV9 and TRBJ1-2; D is uncertain. Germline CDR1 SGDLS, CDR2 YYNGEE. V shed 4 bases and J shed 3 bases, with 13 bases lying between them. The CDR3 covers 14 residues. CDR3 sequence: CASSLTIGDYGYTF. The CDR3 DNA sequence: TGTGCCAGCAGCCTGACTATCGGGGACTATGGCTACACCTTC.